Listed below are T cell receptor beta chains from one sample, sequenced in a study of identical twins. TCRdb reanalysed the 5' RACE reads using MiXCR and keeps one entry per CDR3 protein. The sample lists 450,000 or so distinct CDR3 sequences, about 14% occurring once. These data are also associated with another study on yellow fever vaccine responses in identical twins.

The specimen was CD4+ T cells sorted from blood. All receptors derive from a woman between 18 and 30 years old in good health. CDR3s include the opening cysteine and the closing phenylalanine or tryptophan. D genes are given only for firm matches. Clone size appears in some rows only: once, few, many, or a class for an expanded clone.

V gene	clone size	J gene	D gene	CDR3 DNA	CDR3 protein
TRBV6-1	.	TRBJ2-5	TRBD2	TGTGCCAGCAGTGTGACTAGCGGGAGCCCCCAAGAGACCCAGTACTTC	CASSVTSGSPQETQYF
TRBV4-2	.	TRBJ2-3	.	TGTGCCAGCAGCCCCGGACAGTCTGAAGATACGCAGTATTTT	CASSPGQSEDTQYF
TRBV4-2	.	TRBJ2-5	TRBD2	TGTGCCAGCAGCCAACTAATAGCGGGAACTGCTCAAGAGACCCAGTACTTC	CASSQLIAGTAQETQYF
TRBV2	many	TRBJ2-2	TRBD2	TGTGCCAGCAGTGCTCTAGCGGGCAACACCGGGGAGCTGTTTTTT	CASSALAGNTGELFF
TRBV14	.	TRBJ2-2	.	TGTGCCAGCAGCTTGCGCCCGACAGGGAACACCGGGGAGCTGTTTTTT	CASSLRPTGNTGELFF
TRBV5-6	.	TRBJ2-3	TRBD2	TGTGCCAGCAGCTCGATCCTAGCGGGGGCCCGCACAGATACGCAGTATTTT	CASSSILAGARTDTQYF
TRBV20-1	few	TRBJ2-2	TRBD2	TGCAGTGCCAGAGCGGGAGGTCGGGCCGGGGAGCTGTTTTTT	CSARAGGRAGELFF
TRBV20-1	.	TRBJ2-3	TRBD2	TGCGCTCTTGCGGGAGATAGCACAGATACGCAGTATTTT	CALAGDSTDTQYF
TRBV20-1	.	TRBJ2-3	.	TGCAGTGCTAGAGAGGTGGGAGTGGCCACAGATACGCAGTATTTT	CSAREVGVATDTQYF
TRBV29-1	.	TRBJ2-7	TRBD2	TGCAGCGCCCGACGGGGGGAATACGAGCAGTACTTC	CSARRGEYEQYF
TRBV5-1	few	TRBJ2-2	TRBD2	TGCGCCAGCAGCCCCTCGGGGGGGTCTAACACCGGGGAGCTGTTTTTT	CASSPSGGSNTGELFF
TRBV12-3/TRBV12-4	many	TRBJ2-2	.	TGTGCCAGCAGTTTAGGTTCGAACACCGGGGAGCTGTTTTTT	CASSLGSNTGELFF
TRBV20-1	.	TRBJ2-1	.	TGCAGTGCTGGCCGGTGGGGGTACGAGCAGTTCTTC	CSAGRWGYEQFF
TRBV12-3/TRBV12-4	few	TRBJ2-1	TRBD2	TGTGCCAGCCTGGCTAGCGGCCCCGGAGGGAATGAGCAGTTCTTC	CASLASGPGGNEQFF
TRBV14	.	TRBJ1-1	.	TGTGCCAGCAGCGTACAGGCGGGGGGCACTGAAGCTTTCTTT	CASSVQAGGTEAFF
TRBV11-2	.	TRBJ2-5	.	TGTGCCAGCAGCTTAGTGACGCAGGGCCGAGAGACCCAGTACTTC	CASSLVTQGRETQYF
TRBV6-2/TRBV6-3	few	TRBJ2-1	TRBD2	TGTGCCAGCAGTCACCCCCCGCGCTGGCGGGGGTTGCCCTTCTCCTACAATGAGCAGTTCTTC	CASSHPPRWRGLPFSYNEQFF
TRBV4-3	.	TRBJ2-3	TRBD1	TGCGCCAGCAGCCAAGATCTCCCGACAGGGGTCGGAAATACGCAGTATTTT	CASSQDLPTGVGNTQYF
TRBV20-1	.	TRBJ1-2	.	TGCAGTGCTAGACATGGGGCTAACTATGGCTACACCTTC	CSARHGANYGYTF
TRBV10-3	few	TRBJ2-2	.	TGTGCCATCAGTGACGGGGTCGCGAACACCGGGGAGCTGTTTTTT	CAISDGVANTGELFF
TRBV18	few	TRBJ2-1	.	TGTGCCAGCTCAGGGGAGGAATCCAATGAGCAGTTCTTC	CASSGEESNEQFF
TRBV3-1	few	TRBJ2-2	.	TGTGCCAGCAGCCAGAGGGGGGTCACCGGGGAGCTGTTTTTT	CASSQRGVTGELFF
TRBV10-3	once	TRBJ2-6	.	TGTGCCATCAGCGAAGGACCGAAAGCTGGGGCCAACGTCCTGACTTTC	CAISEGPKAGANVLTF
TRBV5-1	few	TRBJ2-7	TRBD1	TGCGCCAGCAGCCGAAAGACAGGGGACCCCTACGAGCAGTACTTC	CASSRKTGDPYEQYF
TRBV19	.	TRBJ2-7	TRBD2	TGTGCCAGTAGTTTAAGGACTAGTTTCTACGAGCAGTACTTC	CASSLRTSFYEQYF
TRBV5-1	few	TRBJ2-3	.	TGCGCCAGCAGCTTGGAACGCTCACCAGATACGCAGTATTTT	CASSLERSPDTQYF
TRBV7-2	.	TRBJ2-7	.	TGTGCCAGCACCACGCGGGACTTTAGTAGGAAATCTTACGAGCAGTACTTC	CASTTRDFSRKSYEQYF
TRBV6-5	many	TRBJ1-1	TRBD1	TGTGCCAGCAGTTACTCTCAGGGGGTGACTGAAGCTTTCTTT	CASSYSQGVTEAFF
TRBV20-1	many	TRBJ2-7	.	TGCAGTGCTAGAGATTCCAGCACCTACGAGCAGTACTTC	CSARDSSTYEQYF
TRBV20-1	few	TRBJ1-1	.	TGCAGTGCTAGAGATATTTCGGGCGGCACTGAAGCTTTCTTT	CSARDISGGTEAFF
TRBV12-3/TRBV12-4	.	TRBJ1-2	.	TGTGCCAGCAGACTGCGGGCCTATGGCTACACCTTC	CASRLRAYGYTF
TRBV29-1	once	TRBJ2-1	TRBD2	TGCAGCGTTGGGGGGACTAGCGGTTACAATGAGCAGTTCTTC	CSVGGTSGYNEQFF
TRBV7-2	few	TRBJ1-6	TRBD1	TGTGCCAGCAGCTCACAGACAGGGGTTAACTCACCCCTCCACTTT	CASSSQTGVNSPLHF
TRBV5-6	many	TRBJ2-7	TRBD2	TGTGCCAGCAGCTCCACCGCTAGCGGGCCCTCCTACGAGCAGTACTTC	CASSSTASGPSYEQYF
TRBV29-1	few	TRBJ2-3	TRBD2	TGCAGCGTTGAGGACACTAGCGGGAGGTCTCTGGATACGCAGTATTTT	CSVEDTSGRSLDTQYF
TRBV6-2/TRBV6-3	few	TRBJ2-3	.	TGTGCCAGCTGGGCGGGATCCTTCACAGATACGCAGTATTTT	CASWAGSFTDTQYF
TRBV7-9	few	TRBJ2-3	.	TGTGCCAGCCTTGAAGGGTTTTGGGCAGATACGCAGTATTTT	CASLEGFWADTQYF
TRBV20-1	few	TRBJ2-3	.	TGCAGTGCCATCTGGCCTACTACTAGCACAGATACGCAGTATTTT	CSAIWPTTSTDTQYF
TRBV20-1	many	TRBJ2-5	.	TGCAGTGCTCTAGGATTTGGAGAGACCCAGTACTTC	CSALGFGETQYF
TRBV24-1	.	TRBJ2-1	TRBD1	TGTGCCACCAGTGATCAGGGGGCGCCGCCGGATAATGAGCAGTTCTTC	CATSDQGAPPDNEQFF
TRBV30	.	TRBJ2-3	.	TGTGCCTGGAGTGTAACCACAGATACGCAGTATTTT	CAWSVTTDTQYF
TRBV10-3	few	TRBJ1-3	.	TGTGCCATCAGAGAGGGTTTTGGAAACACCATATATTTT	CAIREGFGNTIYF
TRBV6-1	.	TRBJ2-7	.	TGTGCCAGCACCCTGACAGAATATGCCTACGAGCAGTACTTC	CASTLTEYAYEQYF
TRBV12-3/TRBV12-4	.	TRBJ2-5	TRBD2	TGTGCCAGCAGTCCCGGGACTAGCGGGAGTGGAGAGACCCAGTACTTC	CASSPGTSGSGETQYF
TRBV4-2	many	TRBJ2-1	.	TGTGCCAGCAGCCAAGATCTACTACGTTCAGTTGATGAGCAGTTCTTC	CASSQDLLRSVDEQFF
TRBV28	.	TRBJ2-1	.	TGTGCCAGCAGTTTCATCAAACCATTGGGGAATGAGCAGTTCTTC	CASSFIKPLGNEQFF
TRBV6-1	.	TRBJ1-3	.	TGTGCCAGCAGAGTTACGGGGGGATCTGGAAACACCATATATTTT	CASRVTGGSGNTIYF
TRBV3-1	.	TRBJ2-5	TRBD2	TGTGCCTGCAGCCTTAGCGGGGGGGCCAAAGAGACCCAGTACTTC	CACSLSGGAKETQYF